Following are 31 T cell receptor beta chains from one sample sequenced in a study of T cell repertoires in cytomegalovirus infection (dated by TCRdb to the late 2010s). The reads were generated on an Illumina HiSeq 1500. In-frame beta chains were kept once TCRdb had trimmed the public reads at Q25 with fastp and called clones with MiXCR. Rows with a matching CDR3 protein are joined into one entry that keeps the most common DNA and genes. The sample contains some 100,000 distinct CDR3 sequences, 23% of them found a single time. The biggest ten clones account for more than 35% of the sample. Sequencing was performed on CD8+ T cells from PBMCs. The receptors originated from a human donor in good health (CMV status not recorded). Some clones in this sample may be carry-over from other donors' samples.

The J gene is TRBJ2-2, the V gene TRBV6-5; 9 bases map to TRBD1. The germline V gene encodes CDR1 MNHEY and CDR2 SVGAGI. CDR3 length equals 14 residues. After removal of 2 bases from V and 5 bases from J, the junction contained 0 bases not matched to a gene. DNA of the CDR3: TGTGCCAGCAGTTACGGGACAGGGACCGGGGAGCTGTTTTTT. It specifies CASSYGTGTGELFF.

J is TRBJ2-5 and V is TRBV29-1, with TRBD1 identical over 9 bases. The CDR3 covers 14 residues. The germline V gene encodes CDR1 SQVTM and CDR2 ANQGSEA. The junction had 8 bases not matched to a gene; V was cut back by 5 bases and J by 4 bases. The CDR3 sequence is CSVLDRGLGETQYF. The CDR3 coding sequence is TGCAGCGTTCTGGACAGGGGCTTGGGAGAGACCCAGTACTTC.

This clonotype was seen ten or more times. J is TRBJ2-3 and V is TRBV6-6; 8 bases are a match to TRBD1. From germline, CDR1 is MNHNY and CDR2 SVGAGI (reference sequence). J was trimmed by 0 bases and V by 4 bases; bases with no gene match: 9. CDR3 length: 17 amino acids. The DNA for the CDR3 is TGTGCCAGCAGTTCCAAGACAGGGGCGGTTAGCACAGATACGCAGTATTTT. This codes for CASSSKTGAVSTDTQYF.

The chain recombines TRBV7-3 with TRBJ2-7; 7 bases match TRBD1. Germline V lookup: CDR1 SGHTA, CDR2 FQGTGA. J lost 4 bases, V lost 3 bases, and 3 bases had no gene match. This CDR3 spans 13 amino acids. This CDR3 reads CASSLTTGYEQYF. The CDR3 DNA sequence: TGTGCCAGCAGCTTGACGACAGGGTACGAGCAGTACTTC.

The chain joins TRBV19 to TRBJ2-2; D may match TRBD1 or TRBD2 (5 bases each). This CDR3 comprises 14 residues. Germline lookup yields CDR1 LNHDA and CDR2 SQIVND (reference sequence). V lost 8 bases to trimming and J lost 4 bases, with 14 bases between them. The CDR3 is CASGTGASTGELFF. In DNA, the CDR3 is TGTGCCAGTGGCACCGGGGCCTCCACCGGGGAGCTGTTTTTT.

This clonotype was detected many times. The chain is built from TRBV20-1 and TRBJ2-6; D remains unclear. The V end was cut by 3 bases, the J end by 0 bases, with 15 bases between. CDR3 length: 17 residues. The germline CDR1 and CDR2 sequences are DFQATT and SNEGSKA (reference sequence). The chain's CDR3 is CSARNLGVDSGANVLTF. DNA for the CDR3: TGCAGTGCTAGGAATCTTGGGGTTGACTCTGGGGCCAACGTCCTGACTTTC.

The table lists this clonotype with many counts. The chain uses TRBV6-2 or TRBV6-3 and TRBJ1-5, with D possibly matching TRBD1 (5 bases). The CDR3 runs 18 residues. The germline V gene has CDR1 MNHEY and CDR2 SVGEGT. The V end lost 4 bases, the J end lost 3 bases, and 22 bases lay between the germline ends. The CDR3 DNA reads TGTGCCAGCAGTTCCCCGGCTTTGTTCAGGGTAAACAATCAGCCCCAGCATTTT. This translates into CASSSPALFRVNNQPQHF.

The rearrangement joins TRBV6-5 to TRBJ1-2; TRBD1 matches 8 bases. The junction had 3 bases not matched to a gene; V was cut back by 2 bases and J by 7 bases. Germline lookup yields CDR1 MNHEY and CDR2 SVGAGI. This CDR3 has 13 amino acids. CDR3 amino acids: CASSYGTGFGYTF. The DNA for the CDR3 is TGTGCCAGCAGTTACGGGACAGGCTTTGGCTACACCTTC.

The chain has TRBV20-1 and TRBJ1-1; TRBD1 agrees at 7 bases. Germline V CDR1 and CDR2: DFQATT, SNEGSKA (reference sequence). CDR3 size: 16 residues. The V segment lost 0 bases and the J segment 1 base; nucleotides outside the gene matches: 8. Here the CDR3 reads CSARDRNRGTNTEAFF. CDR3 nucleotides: TGCAGTGCTAGAGATCGAAACAGGGGAACGAACACTGAAGCTTTCTTT.

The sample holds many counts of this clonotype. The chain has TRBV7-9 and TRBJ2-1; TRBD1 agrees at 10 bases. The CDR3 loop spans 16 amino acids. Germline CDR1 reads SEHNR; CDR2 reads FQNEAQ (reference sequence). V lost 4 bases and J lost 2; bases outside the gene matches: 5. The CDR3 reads CASSSTGTGAYNEQFF. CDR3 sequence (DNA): TGTGCCAGCAGCTCGACCGGGACAGGGGCCTACAATGAGCAGTTCTTC. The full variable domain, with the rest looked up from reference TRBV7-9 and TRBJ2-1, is DTGVSQNPRHKITKRGQNVTFRCDPISEHNRLYWYRQTLGQGPEFLTYFQNEAQLEKSRLLSDRFSAERPKGSFSTLEIQRTEQGDSAMYLCASSSTGTGAYNEQFFGPGTRLTVL.

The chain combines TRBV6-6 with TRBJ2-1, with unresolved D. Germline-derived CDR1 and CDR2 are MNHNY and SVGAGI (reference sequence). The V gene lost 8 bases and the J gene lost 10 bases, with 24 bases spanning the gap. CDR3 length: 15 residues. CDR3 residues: CASYVGVGELGEQFF. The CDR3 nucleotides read TGTGCCAGCTACGTGGGTGTAGGCGAGTTGGGCGAGCAGTTCTTC.

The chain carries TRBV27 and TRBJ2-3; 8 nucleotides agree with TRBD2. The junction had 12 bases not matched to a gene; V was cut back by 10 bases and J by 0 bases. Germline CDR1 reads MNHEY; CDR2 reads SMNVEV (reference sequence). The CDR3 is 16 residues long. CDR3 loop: CATALLAGGSTDTQYF. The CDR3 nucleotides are TGTGCCACCGCCTTACTGGCGGGGGGTAGCACAGATACGCAGTATTTT.

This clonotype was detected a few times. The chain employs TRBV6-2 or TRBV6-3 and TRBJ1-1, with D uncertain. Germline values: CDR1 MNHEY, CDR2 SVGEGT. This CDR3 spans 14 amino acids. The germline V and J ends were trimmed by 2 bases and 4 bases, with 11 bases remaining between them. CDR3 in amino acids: CASSYLGWSTEAFF. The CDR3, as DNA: TGTGCCAGCAGTTACCTCGGTTGGAGCACTGAAGCTTTCTTT.

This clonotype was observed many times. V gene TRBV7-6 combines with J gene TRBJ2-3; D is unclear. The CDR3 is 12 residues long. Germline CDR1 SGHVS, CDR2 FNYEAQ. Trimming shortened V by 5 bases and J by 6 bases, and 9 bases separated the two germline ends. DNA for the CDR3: TGTGCCAGCAGCCCCTTCGAGGATACGCAGTATTTT. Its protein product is CASSPFEDTQYF.

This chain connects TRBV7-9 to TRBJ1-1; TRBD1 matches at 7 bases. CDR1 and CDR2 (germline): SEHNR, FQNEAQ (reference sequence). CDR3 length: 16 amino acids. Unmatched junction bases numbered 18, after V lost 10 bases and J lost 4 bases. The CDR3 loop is CATPGQTGQGGTEAFF. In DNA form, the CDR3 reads TGTGCCACCCCGGGCCAGACAGGGCAAGGAGGCACTGAAGCTTTCTTT.

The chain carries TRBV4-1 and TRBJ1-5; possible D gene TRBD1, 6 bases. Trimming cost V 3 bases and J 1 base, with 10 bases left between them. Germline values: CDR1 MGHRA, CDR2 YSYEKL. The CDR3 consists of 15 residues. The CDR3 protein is CASSQSGQSNQPQHF. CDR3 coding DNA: TGCGCCAGCAGCCAGAGCGGACAGAGCAATCAGCCCCAGCATTTT.

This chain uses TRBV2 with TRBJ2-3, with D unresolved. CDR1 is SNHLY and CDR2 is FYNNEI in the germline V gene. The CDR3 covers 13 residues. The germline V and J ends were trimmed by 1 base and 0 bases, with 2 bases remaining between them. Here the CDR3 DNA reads TGTGCCAGCAGTGAAGAAAGCACAGATACGCAGTATTTT. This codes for CASSEESTDTQYF.

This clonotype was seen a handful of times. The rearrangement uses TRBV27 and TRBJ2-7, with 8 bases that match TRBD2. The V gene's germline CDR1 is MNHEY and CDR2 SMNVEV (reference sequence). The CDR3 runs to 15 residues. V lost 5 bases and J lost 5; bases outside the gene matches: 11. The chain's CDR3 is CASSIPSGRNDEQYF. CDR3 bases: TGTGCCAGCAGTATCCCCAGCGGGAGAAACGACGAGCAGTACTTC.

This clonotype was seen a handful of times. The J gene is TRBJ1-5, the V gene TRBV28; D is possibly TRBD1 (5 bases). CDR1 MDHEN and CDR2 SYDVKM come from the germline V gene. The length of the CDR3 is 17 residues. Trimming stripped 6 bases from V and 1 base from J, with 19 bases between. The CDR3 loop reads CASSFLPREGSNQPQHF. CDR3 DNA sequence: TGTGCCAGCAGCTTCCTGCCCAGGGAGGGGAGCAATCAGCCCCAGCATTTT.

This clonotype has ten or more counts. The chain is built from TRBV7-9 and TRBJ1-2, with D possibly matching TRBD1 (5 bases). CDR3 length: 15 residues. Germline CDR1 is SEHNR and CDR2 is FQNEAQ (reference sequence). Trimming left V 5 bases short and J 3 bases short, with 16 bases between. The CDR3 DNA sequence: TGTGCCAGCAGCCCAGGGTGGGGCGAAGACTATGGCTACACCTTC. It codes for CASSPGWGEDYGYTF.

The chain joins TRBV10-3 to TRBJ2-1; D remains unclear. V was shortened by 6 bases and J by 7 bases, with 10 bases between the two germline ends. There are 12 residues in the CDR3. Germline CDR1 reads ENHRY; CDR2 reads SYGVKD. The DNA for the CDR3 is TGTGCCATCAGACGGTCACTTAATGAGCAGTTCTTC. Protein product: CAIRRSLNEQFF.

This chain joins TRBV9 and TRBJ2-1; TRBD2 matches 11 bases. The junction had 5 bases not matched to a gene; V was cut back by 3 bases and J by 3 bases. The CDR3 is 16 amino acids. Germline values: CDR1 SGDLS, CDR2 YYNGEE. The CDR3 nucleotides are TGTGCCAGCAGCGATTCTCTAGCGGGGGGCTACAATGAGCAGTTCTTC. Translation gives CASSDSLAGGYNEQFF.

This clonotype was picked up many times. The CDR3 reads CSVETPLDNEQFF. The CDR3 DNA is TGCAGCGTTGAAACCCCCCTAGACAATGAGCAGTTCTTC. The chain joins TRBV29-1 to TRBJ2-1, with D unresolved. V lost 2 bases, J lost 5 bases, and 10 bases lay in between. CDR1 and CDR2 (germline): SQVTM, ANQGSEA. The CDR3 contains 13 residues.

The CDR3 here is CASSLGPGEQYF. The CDR3 bases are TGTGCCAGCAGCTTGGGACCAGGCGAGCAGTACTTC. The chain has TRBV5-6 and TRBJ2-7; no firm D call. There are 12 residues in the CDR3. Germline CDR1 SGHDT, CDR2 YYEEEE. The V and J ends lost 0 bases and 6 bases respectively, with 7 bases between them. Full variable domain (missing parts from reference TRBV5-6 and TRBJ2-7): DAGVTQSPTHLIKTRGQQVTLRCSPKSGHDTVSWYQQALGQGPQFIFQYYEEEERQRGNFPDRFSGHQFPNYSSELNVNALLLGDSALYLCASSLGPGEQYFGPGTRLTVT.

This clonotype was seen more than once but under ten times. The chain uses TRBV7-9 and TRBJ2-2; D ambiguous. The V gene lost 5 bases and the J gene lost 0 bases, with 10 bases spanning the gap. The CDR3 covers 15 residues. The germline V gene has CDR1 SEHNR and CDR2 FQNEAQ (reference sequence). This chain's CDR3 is CASSPSSANTGELFF. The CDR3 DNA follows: TGTGCCAGCAGCCCCTCATCGGCGAACACCGGGGAGCTGTTTTTT.

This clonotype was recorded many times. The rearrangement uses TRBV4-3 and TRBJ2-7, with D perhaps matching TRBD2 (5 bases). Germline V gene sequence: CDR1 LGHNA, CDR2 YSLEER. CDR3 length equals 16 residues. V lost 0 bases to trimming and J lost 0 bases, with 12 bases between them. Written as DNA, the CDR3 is TGCGCCAGCAGCCAAGAGCGTGCGGGTTCCTCCTACGAGCAGTACTTC. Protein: CASSQERAGSSYEQYF.

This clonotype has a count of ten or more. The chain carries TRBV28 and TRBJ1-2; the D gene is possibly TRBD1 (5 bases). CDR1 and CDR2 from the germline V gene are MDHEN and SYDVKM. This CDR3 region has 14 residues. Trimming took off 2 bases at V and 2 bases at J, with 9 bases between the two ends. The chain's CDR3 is CASSLPGGNYGYTF. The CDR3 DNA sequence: TGTGCCAGCAGTTTACCTGGGGGAAACTATGGCTACACCTTC.

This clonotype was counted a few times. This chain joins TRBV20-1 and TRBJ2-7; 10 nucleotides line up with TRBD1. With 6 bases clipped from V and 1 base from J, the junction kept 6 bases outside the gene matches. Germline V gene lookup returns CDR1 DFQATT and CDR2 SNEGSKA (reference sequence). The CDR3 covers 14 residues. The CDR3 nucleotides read TGCAGTGCAGTCGGACAGGGGGAATCCTACGAGCAGTACTTC. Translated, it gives CSAVGQGESYEQYF.

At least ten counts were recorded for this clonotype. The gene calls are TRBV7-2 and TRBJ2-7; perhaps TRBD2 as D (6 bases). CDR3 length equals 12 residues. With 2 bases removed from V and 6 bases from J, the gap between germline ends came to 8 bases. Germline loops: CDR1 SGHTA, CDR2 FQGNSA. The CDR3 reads CASSLLGGEQYF. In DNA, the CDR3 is TGTGCCAGCAGCTTATTGGGGGGCGAGCAGTACTTC. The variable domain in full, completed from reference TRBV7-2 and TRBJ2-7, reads GAGVSQSPSNKVTEKGKDVELRCDPISGHTALYWYRQSLGQGLEFLIYFQGNSAPDKSGLPSDRFSAERTGGSVSTLTIQRTQQEDSAVYLCASSLLGGEQYFGPGTRLTVT.

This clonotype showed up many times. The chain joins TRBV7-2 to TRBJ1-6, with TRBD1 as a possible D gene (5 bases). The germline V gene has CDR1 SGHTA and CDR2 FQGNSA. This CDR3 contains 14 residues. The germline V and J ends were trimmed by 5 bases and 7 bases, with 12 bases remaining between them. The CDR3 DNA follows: TGTGCCAGCAGCCACAGTCAGGGAAATTCACCCCTCCACTTT. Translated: CASSHSQGNSPLHF. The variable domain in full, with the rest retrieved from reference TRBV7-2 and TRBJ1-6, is GAGVSQSPSNKVTEKGKDVELRCDPISGHTALYWYRQSLGQGLEFLIYFQGNSAPDKSGLPSDRFSAERTGGSVSTLTIQRTQQEDSAVYLCASSHSQGNSPLHFGNGTRLTVT.

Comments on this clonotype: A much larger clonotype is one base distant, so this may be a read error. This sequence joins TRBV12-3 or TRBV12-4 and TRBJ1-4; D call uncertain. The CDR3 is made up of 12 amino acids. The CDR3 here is CANSFTGEKLFF. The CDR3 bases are TGTGCCAACAGTTTCACTGGGGAAAAACTGTTTTTT.